The 4 T cell receptor beta chains presented below share a single source sample, sequenced in a study of T cells in Graves' hyperthyroidism and ophthalmopathy. RNA transcripts were the template for amplifying TCR beta CDR3 regions. HTBI primers were employed in a first-round RT-PCR of the TCR CDR3. MiXCR was run by TCRdb on the multiplex PCR reads, yielding one entry per CDR3 protein. The table lists over 650,000 distinct CDR3 sequences, about a sixth of them singletons. Sequenced input: blood. Source of these receptors: a man aged 18 to 35 with Graves' hyperthyroidism.

Only a few counts were recorded for this clonotype. The chain couples TRBV11-2 to TRBJ2-3; the D gene could be TRBD1 or TRBD2 (5 bases each). Germline V gene sequence: CDR1 SGHAT, CDR2 FQNNGV. V was shortened by 6 bases and J by 8 bases, with 21 bases between the two germline ends. The CDR3 sequence is 15 residues long. The CDR3 sequence is CASRNRDLRASTQYF. CDR3 nucleotides: TGTGCCAGCAGGAACCGGGACCTCAGGGCGAGTACGCAGTATTTT. Complete variable domain (other parts from reference TRBV11-2 and TRBJ2-3): EAGVAQSPRYKIIEKRQSVAFWCNPISGHATLYWYQQILGQGPKLLIQFQNNGVVDDSQLPKDRFSAERLKGVDSTLKIQPAKLEDSAVYLCASRNRDLRASTQYFGPGTRLTVL.

This clonotype was seen at least ten times. V gene TRBV12-3 or TRBV12-4 combines with J gene TRBJ2-6; 7 nucleotides match TRBD1. V was clipped by 3 bases and J by 1 base; unmatched bases: 6. This CDR3 comprises 17 residues. CDR3 sequence: CASSFRGSLSGANVLTF. Written as DNA, the CDR3 is TGTGCCAGCAGTTTCAGGGGGTCCTTATCTGGGGCCAACGTCCTGACTTTC.

This clonotype was seen only a few times. The chain employs TRBV29-1 and TRBJ2-7, with 9 nucleotides matching TRBD1. The CDR3 has 13 amino acids. Germline lookup yields CDR1 SQVTM and CDR2 ANQGSEA. Unmatched junction bases numbered 3, after V lost 6 bases and J lost 0 bases. CDR3 in amino acids: CSVRQGGSYEQYF. For the CDR3, the DNA is TGCAGCGTGAGACAGGGGGGCTCCTACGAGCAGTACTTC.

The sample holds many counts of this clonotype. The chain carries TRBV4-3 and TRBJ2-1; D uncertain. This CDR3 region has 16 residues. V dropped 0 bases and J dropped 2 bases, with 11 bases sitting between them. Looked up from germline, CDR1 is LGHNA and CDR2 is YSLEER. CDR3 protein: CASSQESAEPYNEQFF. The CDR3 coding sequence is TGCGCCAGCAGCCAAGAGTCGGCGGAGCCCTACAATGAGCAGTTCTTC.